These 10 T cell receptor beta chains were sequenced from one sample in a study of cytomegalovirus exposure and HLA in healthy donors. The primer mix had 60 Vbeta and 13 Jbeta primers. Method: immunoSEQ multiplex PCR; TCRdb's copy keeps in-frame clones and lacks some. The sample contains approximately 40,000 clones, around 82% of which appear only once. The specimen sequenced was PBMCs. These TCRs come from a woman younger than 35 in good health and CMV-seropositive.

The chain is built from TRBV5-6 and TRBJ1-1; 7 bases map to TRBD1. Germline lookup yields CDR1 SGHDT and CDR2 YYEEEE. The V gene end was trimmed by 2 bases and the J gene end by 8 bases; junction bases not matched to a gene: 6. The CDR3 is 13 amino acids. The CDR3 sequence: CASSFGTEAEAFF. In DNA, the CDR3 is TGTGCCAGCAGCTTCGGGACAGAAGCCGAAGCTTTCTTT.

The CDR3 DNA sequence: TGTGCCTGGGGCCGGGGTCTTCCCCCTACTAATGAAAAACTGTTTTTT. Its translation: CAWGRGLPPTNEKLFF. The chain employs TRBV30 and TRBJ1-4; D ambiguous. This CDR3 comprises 16 residues. Germline lookup yields CDR1 GTSNPN and CDR2 SVGIG (reference sequence). Between the trimmed V and J ends, which lost 5 bases and 2 bases, there was a span of 18 bases. The whole variable domain, filled in from reference TRBV30 and TRBJ1-4, reads SQTIHQWPATLVQPVGSPLSLECTVEGTSNPNLYWYRQAAGRGLQLLFYSVGIGQISSEVPQNLSASRPQDRQFILSSKKLLLSDSGFYLCAWGRGLPPTNEKLFFGSGTQLSVL.

This chain uses TRBV7-9 with TRBJ1-1; D possibly corresponds to TRBD1 (6 bases). Germline V gives CDR1 SEHNR, CDR2 FQNEAQ (reference sequence). With 5 bases removed from V and 2 bases from J, the gap between germline ends came to 15 bases. This CDR3 contains 15 residues. CDR3 sequence (DNA): TGTGCCAGCAGCCCGGTTCAGGGGCGTAACACTGAAGCTTTCTTT. This encodes CASSPVQGRNTEAFF.

The chain couples TRBV7-3 to TRBJ1-1, with 10 bases aligning to TRBD1. Germline assignment: CDR1 SGHTA and CDR2 FQGTGA. V was clipped by 5 bases and J by 4 bases; unmatched bases: 4. This CDR3 comprises 14 residues. This CDR3 reads CASSETGGITEAFF. CDR3 DNA sequence: TGTGCCAGCAGCGAGACAGGGGGCATCACTGAAGCTTTCTTT. Full variable domain (rest looked up from reference TRBV7-3 and TRBJ1-1): GAGVSQTPSNKVTEKGKYVELRCDPISGHTALYWYRQSLGQGPEFLIYFQGTGAADDSGLPNDRFFAVRPEGSVSTLKIQRTERGDSAVYLCASSETGGITEAFFGQGTRLTVV.

This clone was seen only a few times. The gene calls are TRBV10-3 and TRBJ2-7; 7 bases line up with TRBD1. Trimming at V came to 10 bases and at J to 1 base, leaving 13 bases not matched to a gene. This CDR3 has 15 amino acids. Looked up from germline, CDR1 is ENHRY and CDR2 is SYGVKD. CDR3: CATVSGTAVSYEQYF. CDR3 in DNA: TGTGCCACCGTCTCCGGGACAGCCGTATCCTACGAGCAGTACTTC.

This clone was recorded once. This chain connects TRBV11-3 to TRBJ2-1; TRBD2 matches at 10 bases. V dropped 5 bases and J dropped 10; count of bases not matched to a gene: 20. The germline gives CDR1 SGHNT, CDR2 YENEEA. The CDR3 spans 18 residues. CDR3 DNA sequence: TGTGCCAGCAGCAAAGGGAATTTGTTAGCGGGGGGTTACGCGGAGCAGTTCTTC. Amino acids: CASSKGNLLAGGYAEQFF.

The chain recombines TRBV7-9 with TRBJ2-7; TRBD2 aligns across 7 bases. The V and J ends lost 4 bases and 4 bases, in that order; junction bases with no gene match: 10. The CDR3 is made up of 15 amino acids. Germline V gives CDR1 SEHNR, CDR2 FQNEAQ (reference sequence). The CDR3 region has the DNA TGTGCCAGCAGCTCATTCGGGAGGACGACTTACGAGCAGTACTTC. Translated, it gives CASSSFGRTTYEQYF.

Only a few counts were recorded for this clone. The CDR3 nucleotides are TGTGCCAGCAGCTTAAGAGGGGGTTCCTACGAGCAGTACTTC. Its protein product is CASSLRGGSYEQYF. The chain links TRBV7-6 to TRBJ2-7; a possible D gene is TRBD1 (6 bases). Germline V lookup: CDR1 SGHVS, CDR2 FNYEAQ. The CDR3 has 14 residues. Trimming removed 2 bases at V and 1 base at J, with 9 bases between. Full variable domain (rest looked up from reference TRBV7-6 and TRBJ2-7): GAGVSQSPRYKVTKRGQDVALRCDPISGHVSLYWYRQALGQGPEFLTYFNYEAQQDKSGLPNDRFSAERPEGSISTLTIQRTEQRDSAMYRCASSLRGGSYEQYFGPGTRLTVT.

This chain connects TRBV7-9 to TRBJ2-5, with TRBD1 matching over 9 bases. Germline V gives CDR1 SEHNR, CDR2 FQNEAQ (reference sequence). V lost 5 bases to trimming and J lost 5 bases; unmatched junction nucleotides: 9. The CDR3 has 15 amino acids. Written as DNA, the CDR3 is TGTGCCAGCAGCATCCACAGGGGGCGCTGGGAGACCCAGTACTTC. Protein sequence: CASSIHRGRWETQYF.

The chain links TRBV28 to TRBJ2-5, with D possibly TRBD2 on 5 matching bases. The J call could be wrong; TRBJ2-7 is a better fit for the DNA end. CDR1 is MDHEN, CDR2 SYDVKM, per germline. This CDR3 has 12 residues. The CDR3 protein is CASSTGVYEQYF. In DNA form, the CDR3 reads TGTGCCAGCAGTACCGGGGTCTACGAGCAGTACTTC.